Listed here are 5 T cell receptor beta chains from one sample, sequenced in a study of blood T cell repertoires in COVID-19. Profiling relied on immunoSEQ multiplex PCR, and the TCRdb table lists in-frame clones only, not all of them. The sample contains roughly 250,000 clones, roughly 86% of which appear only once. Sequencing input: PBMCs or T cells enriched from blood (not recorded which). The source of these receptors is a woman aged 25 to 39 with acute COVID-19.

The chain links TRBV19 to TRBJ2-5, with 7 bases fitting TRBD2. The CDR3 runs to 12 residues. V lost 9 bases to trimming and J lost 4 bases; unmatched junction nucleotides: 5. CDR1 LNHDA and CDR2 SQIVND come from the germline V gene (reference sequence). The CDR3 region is CASGWGGETQYF. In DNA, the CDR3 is TGTGCCAGCGGGTGGGGGGGAGAGACCCAGTACTTC.

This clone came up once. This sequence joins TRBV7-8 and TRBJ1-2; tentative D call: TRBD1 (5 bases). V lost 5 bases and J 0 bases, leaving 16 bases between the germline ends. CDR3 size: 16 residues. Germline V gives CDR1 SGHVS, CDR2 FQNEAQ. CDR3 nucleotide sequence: TGTGCCAGCAGCCCACGGGACTCCCCAGCTAACTATGGCTACACCTTC. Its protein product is CASSPRDSPANYGYTF.

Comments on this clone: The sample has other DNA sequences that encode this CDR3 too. The CDR3 region has the DNA TGTGCCAGCAGTTTTGGTAGAAACTATGGCTACACCTTC. Translating it yields CASSFGRNYGYTF. The chain has TRBV27 and TRBJ1-2; D is unclear. V shed 3 bases and J shed 2 bases, with 7 bases lying between them. This CDR3 region has 13 residues. The germline CDR1 and CDR2 sequences are MNHEY and SMNVEV (reference sequence).

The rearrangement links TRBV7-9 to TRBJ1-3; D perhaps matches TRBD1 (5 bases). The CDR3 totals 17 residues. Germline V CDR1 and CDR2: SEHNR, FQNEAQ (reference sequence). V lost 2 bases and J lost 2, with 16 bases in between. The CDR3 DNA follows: TGTGCCAGCAGCTTATACGGTGTCGGGGGGACTGGAAACACCATATATTTT. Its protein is CASSLYGVGGTGNTIYF.

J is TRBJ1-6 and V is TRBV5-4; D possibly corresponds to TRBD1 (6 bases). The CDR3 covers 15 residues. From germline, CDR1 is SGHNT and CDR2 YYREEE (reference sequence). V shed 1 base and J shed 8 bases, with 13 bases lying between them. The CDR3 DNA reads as TGTGCCAGCAGCTTGCAGGGGTTGGTCGATTCACCCCTCCACTTT. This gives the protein CASSLQGLVDSPLHF.